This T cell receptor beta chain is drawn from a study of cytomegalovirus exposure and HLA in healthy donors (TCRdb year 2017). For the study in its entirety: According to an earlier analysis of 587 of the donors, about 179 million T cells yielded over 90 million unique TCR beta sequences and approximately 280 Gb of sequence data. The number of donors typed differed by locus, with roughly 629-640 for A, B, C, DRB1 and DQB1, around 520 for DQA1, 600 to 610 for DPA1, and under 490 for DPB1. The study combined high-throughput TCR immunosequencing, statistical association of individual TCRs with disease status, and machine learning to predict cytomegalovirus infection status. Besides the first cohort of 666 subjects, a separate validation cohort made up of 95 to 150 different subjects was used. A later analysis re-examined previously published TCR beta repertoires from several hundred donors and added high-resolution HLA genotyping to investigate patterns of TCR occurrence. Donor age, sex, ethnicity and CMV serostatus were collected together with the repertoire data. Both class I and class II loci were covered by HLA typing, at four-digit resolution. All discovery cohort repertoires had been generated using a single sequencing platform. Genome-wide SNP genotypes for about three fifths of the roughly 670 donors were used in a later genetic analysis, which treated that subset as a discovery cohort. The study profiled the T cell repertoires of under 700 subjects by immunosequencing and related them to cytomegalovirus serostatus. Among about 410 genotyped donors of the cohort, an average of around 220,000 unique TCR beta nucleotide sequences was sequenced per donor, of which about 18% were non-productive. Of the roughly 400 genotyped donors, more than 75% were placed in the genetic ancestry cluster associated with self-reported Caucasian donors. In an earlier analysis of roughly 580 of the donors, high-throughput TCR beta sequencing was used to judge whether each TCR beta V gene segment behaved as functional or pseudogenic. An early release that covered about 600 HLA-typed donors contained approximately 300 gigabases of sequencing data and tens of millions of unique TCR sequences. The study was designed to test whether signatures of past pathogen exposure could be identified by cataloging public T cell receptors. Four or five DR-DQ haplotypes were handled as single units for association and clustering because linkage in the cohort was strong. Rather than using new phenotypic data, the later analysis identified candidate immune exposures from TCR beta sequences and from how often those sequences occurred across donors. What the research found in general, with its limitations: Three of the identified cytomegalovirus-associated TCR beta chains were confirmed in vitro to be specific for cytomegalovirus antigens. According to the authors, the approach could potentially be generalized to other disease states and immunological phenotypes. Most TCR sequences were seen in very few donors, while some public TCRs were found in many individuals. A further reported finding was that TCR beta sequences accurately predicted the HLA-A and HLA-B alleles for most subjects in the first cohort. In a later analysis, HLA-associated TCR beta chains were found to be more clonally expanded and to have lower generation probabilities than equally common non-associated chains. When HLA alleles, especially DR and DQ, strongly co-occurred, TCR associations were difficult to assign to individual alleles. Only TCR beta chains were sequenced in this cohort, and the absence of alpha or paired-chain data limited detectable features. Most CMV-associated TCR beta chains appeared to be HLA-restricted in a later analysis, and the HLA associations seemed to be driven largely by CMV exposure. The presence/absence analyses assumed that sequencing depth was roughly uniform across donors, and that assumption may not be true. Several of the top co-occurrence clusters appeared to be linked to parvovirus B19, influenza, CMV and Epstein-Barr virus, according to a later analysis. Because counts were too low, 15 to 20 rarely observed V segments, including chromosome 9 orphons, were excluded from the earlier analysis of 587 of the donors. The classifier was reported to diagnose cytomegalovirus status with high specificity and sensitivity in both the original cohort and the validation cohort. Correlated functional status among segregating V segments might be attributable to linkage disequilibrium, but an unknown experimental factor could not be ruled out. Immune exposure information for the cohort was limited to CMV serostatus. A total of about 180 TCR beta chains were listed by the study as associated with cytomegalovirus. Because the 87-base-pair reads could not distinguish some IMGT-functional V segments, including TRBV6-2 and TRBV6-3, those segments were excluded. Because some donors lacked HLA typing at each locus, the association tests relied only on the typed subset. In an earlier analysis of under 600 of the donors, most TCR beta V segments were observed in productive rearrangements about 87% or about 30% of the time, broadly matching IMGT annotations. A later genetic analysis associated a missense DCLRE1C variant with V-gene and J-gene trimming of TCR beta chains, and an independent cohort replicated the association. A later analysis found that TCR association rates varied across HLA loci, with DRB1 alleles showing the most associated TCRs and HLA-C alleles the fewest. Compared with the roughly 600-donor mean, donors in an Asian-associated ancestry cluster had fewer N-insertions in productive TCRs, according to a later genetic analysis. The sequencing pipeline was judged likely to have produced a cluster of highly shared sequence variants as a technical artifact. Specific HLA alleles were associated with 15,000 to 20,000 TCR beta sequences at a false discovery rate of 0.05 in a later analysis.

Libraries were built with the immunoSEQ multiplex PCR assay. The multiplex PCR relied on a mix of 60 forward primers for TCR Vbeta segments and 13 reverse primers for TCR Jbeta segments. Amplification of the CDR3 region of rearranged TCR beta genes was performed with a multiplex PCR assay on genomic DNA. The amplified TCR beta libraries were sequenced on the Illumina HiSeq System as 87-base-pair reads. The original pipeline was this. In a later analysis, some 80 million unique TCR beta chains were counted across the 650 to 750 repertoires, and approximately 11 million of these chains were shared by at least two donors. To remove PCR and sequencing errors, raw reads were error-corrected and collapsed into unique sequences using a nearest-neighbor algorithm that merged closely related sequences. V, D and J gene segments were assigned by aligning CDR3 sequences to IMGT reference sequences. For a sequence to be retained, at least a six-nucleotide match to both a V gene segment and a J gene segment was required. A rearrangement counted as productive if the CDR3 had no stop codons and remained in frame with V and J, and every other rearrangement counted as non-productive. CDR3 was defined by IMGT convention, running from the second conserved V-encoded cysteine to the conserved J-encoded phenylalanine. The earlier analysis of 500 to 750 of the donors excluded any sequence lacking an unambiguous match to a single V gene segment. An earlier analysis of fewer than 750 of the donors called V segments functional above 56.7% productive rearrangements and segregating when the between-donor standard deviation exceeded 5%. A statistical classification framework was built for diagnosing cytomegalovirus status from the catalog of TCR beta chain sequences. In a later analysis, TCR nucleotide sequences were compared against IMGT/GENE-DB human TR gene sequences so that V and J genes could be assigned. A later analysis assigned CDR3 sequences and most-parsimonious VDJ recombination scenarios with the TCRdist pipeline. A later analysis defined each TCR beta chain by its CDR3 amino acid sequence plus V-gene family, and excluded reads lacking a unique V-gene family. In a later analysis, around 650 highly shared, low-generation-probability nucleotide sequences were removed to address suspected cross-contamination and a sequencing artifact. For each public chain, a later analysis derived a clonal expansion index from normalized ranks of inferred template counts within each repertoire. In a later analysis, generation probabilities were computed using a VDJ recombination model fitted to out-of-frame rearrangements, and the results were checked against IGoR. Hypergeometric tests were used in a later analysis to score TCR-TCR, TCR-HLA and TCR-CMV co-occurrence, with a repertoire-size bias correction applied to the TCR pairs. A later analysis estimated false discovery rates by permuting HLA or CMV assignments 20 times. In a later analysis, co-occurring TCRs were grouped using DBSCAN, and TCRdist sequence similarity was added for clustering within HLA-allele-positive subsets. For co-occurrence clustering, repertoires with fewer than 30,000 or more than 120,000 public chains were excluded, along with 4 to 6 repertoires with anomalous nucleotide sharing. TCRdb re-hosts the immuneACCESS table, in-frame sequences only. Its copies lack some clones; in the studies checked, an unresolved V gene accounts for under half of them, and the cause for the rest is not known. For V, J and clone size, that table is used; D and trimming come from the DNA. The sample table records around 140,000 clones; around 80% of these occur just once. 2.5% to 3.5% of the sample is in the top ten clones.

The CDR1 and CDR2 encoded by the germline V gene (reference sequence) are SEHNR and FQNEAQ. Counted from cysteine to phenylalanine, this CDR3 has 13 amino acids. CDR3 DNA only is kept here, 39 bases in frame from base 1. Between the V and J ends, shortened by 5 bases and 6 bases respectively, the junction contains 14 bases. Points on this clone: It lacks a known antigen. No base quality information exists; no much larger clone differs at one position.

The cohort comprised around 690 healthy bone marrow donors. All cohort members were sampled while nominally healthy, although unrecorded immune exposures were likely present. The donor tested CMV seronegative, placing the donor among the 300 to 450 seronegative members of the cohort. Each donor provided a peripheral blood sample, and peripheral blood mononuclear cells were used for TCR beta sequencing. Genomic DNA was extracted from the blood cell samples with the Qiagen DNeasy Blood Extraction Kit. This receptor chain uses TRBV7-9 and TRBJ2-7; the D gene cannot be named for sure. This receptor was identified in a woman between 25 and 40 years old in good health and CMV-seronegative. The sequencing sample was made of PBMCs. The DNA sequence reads TGTGCCAGCAGCCCCAGTCCGTTTGGCGAGCAGTACTTC. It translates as CASSPSPFGEQYF.